This TCR beta chain is from a study of cytomegalovirus exposure and HLA in healthy donors. Comment on this clone: Its antigen is as yet unknown.

CDR1 and CDR2 from the germline V gene are SGHNT and YYREEE (reference sequence). The CDR3 is 16 amino acids. The V gene end was trimmed by 0 bases and the J gene end by 2 bases; junction bases not matched to a gene: 3. Findings and caveats of the study: Both high specificity and high sensitivity reportedly marked the classifier's diagnosis of cytomegalovirus status.

The primer mix had 60 Vbeta and 13 Jbeta primers. Clones were sequenced by immunoSEQ multiplex PCR, and TCRdb holds only the in-frame ones, with some missing. The data show 160,000 or so clones, approximately 86% seen once. This sequence joins TRBV5-4 and TRBJ2-2; 8 positions agree with TRBD2. Sample: PBMCs. The TCR originated in a woman younger than 30 in good health and CMV-seronegative. The DNA of the CDR3 is TGTGCCAGCAGCTTGGGGAGCGGGGGAAACACCGGGGAGCTGTTTTTT. Its translation: CASSLGSGGNTGELFF. Based on the CDR3 plus reference TRBV5-4 and TRBJ2-2, the full variable domain is ETGVTQSPTHLIKTRGQQVTLRCSSQSGHNTVSWYQQALGQGPQFIFQYYREEENGRGNFPPRFSGLQFPNYSSELNVNALELDDSALYLCASSLGSGGNTGELFFGEGSRLTVL.